The 6 T cell receptor beta chains in this list originate from one sample, sequenced in a study of shared clonotypes between healthy human individuals. The table came from immunoSEQ multiplex PCR; TCRdb's copy has only in-frame clones and leaves some out. Here the sample spans about 2.4 million clones, approximately 93% being singletons. The sequenced sample consisted of naive CD4+ T cells from PBMCs. This sample's subset: CD45RA+ positively selected. These receptor sequences come from a man younger than 35 in good health. Some clones in this sample may be carry-over from other donors' samples.

The chain has TRBV11-3 and TRBJ2-3; D is ambiguous. Between the trimmed V and J ends, which lost 5 bases and 0 bases, there was a span of 9 bases. This CDR3 spans 14 amino acids. Germline V gene lookup returns CDR1 SGHNT and CDR2 YENEEA. The CDR3 DNA follows: TGTGCCAGCAGCAGGGCAAGGAGCACAGATACGCAGTATTTT. Its translation: CASSRARSTDTQYF.

The genes are TRBV18 and TRBJ2-7, with D possibly matching TRBD2 (5 bases). CDR1 and CDR2 (germline): KGHSH, LQKENI. There are 14 residues in the CDR3. V lost 0 bases to trimming and J lost 3 bases, with 9 bases between them. CDR3 in DNA: TGTGCCAGCTCACCACCGGAGGATATCTACGAGCAGTACTTC. Encoded protein: CASSPPEDIYEQYF.

This clone was picked up one time. The genes are TRBV4-1 and TRBJ2-5, with D unclear. The end of the DNA is better explained by TRBJ2-7, so the J call may be wrong. Germline V CDR1 and CDR2: MGHRA, YSYEKL. This CDR3 contains 16 residues. CDR3 coding DNA: TGCGCCAGCAGCCAAGATTATGGGCCGACCACCTACGAGCAGTACTTC. This translates into CASSQDYGPTTYEQYF.

V usage is TRBV12-2 and J usage is TRBJ2-7; the table gives TRBD1 as D, unverified against the DNA. TRBV12-2 is a recognized pseudogene. There are 18 residues in the CDR3. Here the CDR3 reads CASRSRGQGESRCYEQYF. CDR3 nucleotide sequence: TGTGCAAGTCGCTCACGGGGACAGGGGGAAAGTCGGTGCTACGAGCAGTACTTC.

V and J are TRBV28 and TRBJ1-1; TRBD1 is a possible D gene (5 bases). This CDR3 contains 12 residues. Between the trimmed V and J ends, which lost 6 bases and 4 bases, there was a span of 9 bases. Germline V CDR1 and CDR2: MDHEN, SYDVKM. The DNA for the CDR3 is TGTGCCAGCAGGGCCGGGGCCACTGAAGCTTTCTTT. This translates into CASRAGATEAFF. Variable domain in full (rest from reference TRBV28 and TRBJ1-1): DVKVTQSSRYLVKRTGEKVFLECVQDMDHENMFWYRQDPGLGLRLIYFSYDVKMKEKGDIPEGYSVSREKKERFSLILESASTNQTSMYLCASRAGATEAFFGQGTRLTVV.

Turning to this clone: In the same sample, other DNA sequences code for this CDR3. This chain links TRBV18 with TRBJ2-5; tentatively, D is TRBD1 (6 bases). The CDR3 has 13 amino acids. Germline V gene sequence: CDR1 KGHSH, CDR2 LQKENI. V gave up 6 bases and J gave up 2 bases, with 10 bases separating them. The CDR3 DNA reads as TGTGCCAGCTCCCGGGGACAACAAGAGACCCAGTACTTC. Its protein is CASSRGQQETQYF.